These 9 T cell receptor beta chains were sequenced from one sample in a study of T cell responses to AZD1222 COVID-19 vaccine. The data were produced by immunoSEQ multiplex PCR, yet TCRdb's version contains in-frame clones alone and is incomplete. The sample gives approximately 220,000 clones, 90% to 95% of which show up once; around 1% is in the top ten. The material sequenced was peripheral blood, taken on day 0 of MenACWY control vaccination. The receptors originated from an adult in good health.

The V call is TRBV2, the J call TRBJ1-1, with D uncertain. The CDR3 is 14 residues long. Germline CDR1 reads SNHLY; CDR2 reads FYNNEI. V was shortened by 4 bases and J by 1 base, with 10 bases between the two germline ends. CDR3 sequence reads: CASSAQVQNTEAFF. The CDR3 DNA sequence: TGTGCCAGCAGTGCCCAGGTCCAGAACACTGAAGCTTTCTTT. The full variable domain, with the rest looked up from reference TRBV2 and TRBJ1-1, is EPEVTQTPSHQVTQMGQEVILRCVPISNHLYFYWYRQILGQKVEFLVSFYNNEISEKSEIFDDQFSVERPDGSNFTLKIRSTKLEDSAMYFCASSAQVQNTEAFFGQGTRLTVV.

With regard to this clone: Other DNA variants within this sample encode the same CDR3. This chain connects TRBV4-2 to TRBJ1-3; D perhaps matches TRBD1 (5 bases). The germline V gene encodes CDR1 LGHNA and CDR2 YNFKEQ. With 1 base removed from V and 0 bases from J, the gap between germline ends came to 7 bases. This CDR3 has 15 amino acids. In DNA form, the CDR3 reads TGTGCCAGCAGCCAAGCAGGGAGCTCTGGAAACACCATATATTTT. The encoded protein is CASSQAGSSGNTIYF.

The CDR3 sequence: CSFRTGGFTEAFF. CDR3 sequence (DNA): TGCAGCTTTCGGACAGGGGGATTCACTGAAGCTTTCTTT. The V gene is TRBV29-1, the J gene TRBJ1-1; 10 bases are shared with TRBD1. J gave up 4 bases and V 8 bases, and 7 bases lay outside the gene matches. This CDR3 comprises 13 residues. Germline CDR1 and CDR2: SQVTM and ANQGSEA.

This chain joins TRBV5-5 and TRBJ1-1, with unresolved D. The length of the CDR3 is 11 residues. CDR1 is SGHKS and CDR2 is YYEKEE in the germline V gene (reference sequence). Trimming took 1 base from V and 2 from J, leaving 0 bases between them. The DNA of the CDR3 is TGTGCCAGCAGCTTGAACACTGAAGCTTTCTTT. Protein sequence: CASSLNTEAFF. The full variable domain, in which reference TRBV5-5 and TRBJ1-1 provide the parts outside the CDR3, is DAGVTQSPTHLIKTRGQQVTLRCSPISGHKSVSWYQQVLGQGPQFIFQYYEKEERGRGNFPDRFSARQFPNYSSELNVNALLLGDSALYLCASSLNTEAFFGQGTRLTVV.

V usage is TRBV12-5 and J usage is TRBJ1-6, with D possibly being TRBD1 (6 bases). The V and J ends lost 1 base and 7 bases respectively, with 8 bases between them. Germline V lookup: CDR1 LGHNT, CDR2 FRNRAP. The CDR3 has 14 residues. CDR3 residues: CASGLAGANSPLHF. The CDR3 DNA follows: TGTGCTAGTGGTTTGGCAGGGGCGAATTCACCCCTCCACTTT.

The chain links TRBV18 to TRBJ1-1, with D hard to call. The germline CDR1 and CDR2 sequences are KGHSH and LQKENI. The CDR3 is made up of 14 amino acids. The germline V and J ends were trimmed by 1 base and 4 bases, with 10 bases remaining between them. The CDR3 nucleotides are TGTGCCAGCTCACCACAGGCTTCCGGCACTGAAGCTTTCTTT. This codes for CASSPQASGTEAFF.

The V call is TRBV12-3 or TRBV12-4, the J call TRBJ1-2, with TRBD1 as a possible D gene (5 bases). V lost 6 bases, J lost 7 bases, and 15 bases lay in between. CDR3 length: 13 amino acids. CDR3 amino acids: CASRFSGRGGYTF. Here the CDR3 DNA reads TGTGCCAGCAGGTTTTCAGGGCGCGGTGGCTACACCTTC.

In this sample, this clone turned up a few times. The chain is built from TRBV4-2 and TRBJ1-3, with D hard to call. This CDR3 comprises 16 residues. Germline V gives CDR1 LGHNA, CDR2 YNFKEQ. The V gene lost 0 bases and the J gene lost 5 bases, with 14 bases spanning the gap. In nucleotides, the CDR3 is TGTGCCAGCAGCCAAGATCTGGGTGATAGAAGAAACACCATATATTTT. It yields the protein CASSQDLGDRRNTIYF.

CDR3: CASNSKRTDTQYF. In DNA, the CDR3 is TGCGCCAGCAATTCCAAGCGCACAGATACGCAGTATTTT. The chain links TRBV10-1 to TRBJ2-3; no firm D call. The V end lost 7 bases, the J end lost 1 base, and 9 bases lay between the germline ends. The CDR3 length is 13 residues. Per germline, CDR1 WNHNN and CDR2 SYGVQD (reference sequence).